A selection of T cell receptor beta chains follows, all from one sample in a study of regulatory and conventional T cells in RAG deficiency. Using immunoSEQ multiplex PCR, the repertoire was profiled, and TCRdb retains in-frame clones only, with some absent. This repertoire shows 20,000 to 25,000 clones, approximately 96% found once; its top ten account for 1.3%. The data were also submitted as part of a second study, on regulatory T cells.

Material: CD25- CD4+ T cells sorted from blood. The source of these receptors is a human donor in good health. Both conserved end residues are part of each CDR3. The D gene is left open where the match is weak. A clone size is listed for some rows: how often the clone was seen (once, few, many), or a class if it is expanded.

>TRBJ1-2|.|TRBV4-1|.
TGCGCCAGCAGCCAACGAGCGGGTGTAGGTGGCTACACCTTC
CASSQRAGVGGYTF
>TRBJ1-2|.|TRBV6-6|.
TGTGCCAGCAGCTCCGCCGGCCCCCGGGGGAACTATGGCTACACCTTC
CASSSAGPRGNYGYTF
>TRBJ2-6|.|TRBV9|.
TGTGCCAGCAGCGTTAGGGGCGTCTCTGGGGCCAACGTCCTGACTTTC
CASSVRGVSGANVLTF
>TRBJ1-6|TRBD1|TRBV5-1|.
TGCGCCAGCAGCCGAGGACAGGCGAGGAATTCACCCCTCCACTTT
CASSRGQARNSPLHF
>TRBJ2-1|TRBD2|TRBV5-1|.
TGCGCCAGCAGCCGTCTGACTAGCGGGGAGTACAATGAGCAGTTCTTC
CASSRLTSGEYNEQFF
>TRBJ2-7|TRBD1|TRBV5-1|.
TGCGCCAGCAGCCCCCGGGGGACAGGGGGGGCCTTGGGAGGACAGTACTTC
CASSPRGTGGALGGQYF
>TRBJ1-6|TRBD1|TRBV7-2|.
TGTGCCAGCAGCATTAACAGGGGATCCGTAAACAATTCACCCCTCCACTTT
CASSINRGSVNNSPLHF
>TRBJ2-7|.|TRBV14|.
TGTGCCAGCAGCCCCCGTGCGTCCTACGAGCAGTACTTC
CASSPRASYEQYF
>TRBJ1-1|TRBD1|TRBV6-6|.
TGTGCCAGCAGCCTAACGCGGGACAGCGACACTGAAGCTTTCTTT
CASSLTRDSDTEAFF
>TRBJ1-2|TRBD1|TRBV6-1|once
TGTGCCAGCAGTGAGAACAGGGGAGAGAGAGGCTACACCTTC
CASSENRGERGYTF
>TRBJ1-2|TRBD1|TRBV18|.
TGTGCCAGCTCACCGAGAGACAGGGGTCTAGATGGCTACACCTTC
CASSPRDRGLDGYTF
>TRBJ2-1|TRBD1|TRBV6-1|once
TGTGCCATCCTTGGACAGGGGGACAATGAGCAGTTCTTC
CAILGQGDNEQFF
>TRBJ1-3|TRBD1|TRBV6-1|.
TGTGCCAGCAGTGAATCGGGACAGGGGATTGGAAACACCATATATTTT
CASSESGQGIGNTIYF